The entry below describes one T cell receptor beta chain. Its target is unknown. Germline lookup yields CDR1 SGHAT and CDR2 FQNNGV. Trimming left V 1 base short and J 2 bases short, with 18 bases between. This CDR3 region has 17 residues. Measured with immunoSEQ multiplex PCR; TCRdb has only the in-frame clones, and not every one. The table lists approximately 150,000 clones, roughly 90% of them singletons, with approximately 4.8% in the top ten. This entry comes from a study of T cell responses to AZD1222 COVID-19 vaccine. Findings and limits, study-wide: With dominance at 160-218 and 743-854, vaccine-associated CD4 TCRs spanned spike. Repertoire sampling was restricted to post-peak T cell response timepoints. As reported, nearly half of all spike-specific TCRs target variant regions that are unmutated.

The specimen was peripheral blood, collected on day 0 of AZD1222 vaccination. This sequence originates from an adult in good health. The gene calls are TRBV11-2 and TRBJ2-7; tentative D call: TRBD1 (6 bases). The CDR3 region is CASSLGLGTPLTYEQYF. DNA of the CDR3: TGTGCCAGCAGCTTAGGCCTCGGGACACCCTTAACCTACGAGCAGTACTTC.